This is a list of T cell receptor beta chains from one sample in a study of control samples from healthy donors and cancer patients. Libraries were prepared by immunoSEQ multiplex PCR; TCRdb keeps only in-frame clonotypes and omits some of them. The sample has around 230,000 clones, around 94% seen once; the top ten hold approximately 1.5%. Material: blood. All receptors derive from a man over 45 in good health. The CDR3 runs from the conserved cysteine through the conserved F or W. A D gene is named only where the DNA matches it firmly. The listing skips clone size in some rows; elsewhere it reads once, few, many or a size class.

TRBJ1-5,TRBV11-2,NA,NA,CASSLTGGDQPQHF,TGTGCCAGCAGCTTAACGGGAGGGGATCAGCCCCAGCATTTT
TRBJ1-1,TRBV6-2/TRBV6-3,NA,NA,CASSMEMNTEAFF,TGTGCCAGCAGCATGGAAATGAACACTGAAGCTTTCTTT
TRBJ1-2,TRBV3-1/TRBV3-2,NA,TRBD1,CASSPGTVGYTF,TGTGCCAGCAGCCCCGGGACAGTCGGCTACACCTTC
TRBJ2-6,TRBV6-6,NA,NA,CASSYGGPGANVLTF,TGTGCCAGCAGTTACGGGGGCCCTGGGGCCAACGTCCTGACTTTC
TRBJ1-1,TRBV27,NA,TRBD1,CASSSDRVRGTEAFF,TGTGCCAGCAGTTCGGACAGGGTTAGGGGCACTGAAGCTTTCTTT
TRBJ1-1,TRBV7-2,once,NA,CASSLEGGYTEAFF,TGTGCCAGCAGCTTAGAAGGGGGATACACTGAAGCTTTCTTT
TRBJ2-5,TRBV2,NA,NA,CASSDGVETQYF,TGTGCCAGCAGCGACGGGGTTGAGACCCAGTACTTC
TRBJ1-5,TRBV6-5,NA,NA,CASRFTRVSNQPQHF,TGTGCCAGCCGATTCACTAGGGTATCCAATCAGCCCCAGCATTTT
TRBJ1-2,TRBV27,NA,NA,CASSFSGGYGYTF,TGTGCCAGCAGTTTTTCCGGGGGCTATGGCTACACCTTC
TRBJ1-2,TRBV28,NA,NA,CASSSGPRGHYGYTF,TGTGCCAGCAGCTCCGGACCCCGGGGGCACTATGGCTACACCTTC
TRBJ1-2,TRBV19,once,NA,CASSILQGPGYGYTF,TGTGCCAGTAGTATTCTTCAGGGGCCGGGCTATGGCTACACCTTC
TRBJ2-2,TRBV2,NA,NA,CAWGGETGELFF,TGTGCCTGGGGAGGAGAAACCGGGGAGCTGTTTTTT
TRBJ2-2,TRBV7-3,NA,NA,CASSLTRNTGELFF,TGTGCCAGCAGCTTGACACGTAACACCGGGGAGCTGTTTTTT
TRBJ1-5,TRBV19,NA,NA,CASRIQGGGQPQHF,TGTGCCAGTAGGATACAGGGCGGAGGACAGCCCCAGCATTTT
TRBJ1-1,TRBV4-3,NA,NA,CASSQEYLNTEAFF,TGCGCCAGCAGCCAAGAGTACCTGAACACTGAAGCTTTCTTT
TRBJ2-3,TRBV18,NA,NA,CASSPWNRSTDTQYF,TGTGCCAGCTCACCTTGGAACAGAAGCACAGATACGCAGTATTTT
TRBJ1-1,TRBV6-2/TRBV6-3,NA,NA,CASSYMVTEAFF,TGTGCCAGCAGCTATATGGTTACTGAAGCTTTCTTT
TRBJ1-2,TRBV5-5,NA,TRBD1,CASSFNRGQANYGYTF,TGTGCCAGCAGCTTCAACAGGGGGCAGGCTAACTATGGCTACACCTTC
TRBJ1-2,TRBV30,NA,NA,CAWSVVRRGYTF,TGTGCCTGGAGTGTAGTGCGTCGTGGCTACACCTTC